The clone carrying this TCR beta chain was seen repeatedly, ten times or more. The sample belongs to a study of T cells in Graves' hyperthyroidism and ophthalmopathy. There are 17 residues in the CDR3. The germline CDR1 and CDR2 sequences are GTSNPN and SVGIG (reference sequence). The V and J ends lost 0 bases and 0 bases respectively, with 12 bases between them. RNA transcripts were the template for amplifying TCR beta CDR3 regions. The study used the HTBI primer set for a first-round RT-PCR of the TCR CDR3. TCRdb reprocessed the multiplex PCR reads with MiXCR, giving one entry per CDR3 protein. The data contain nearly 600,000 distinct CDR3 sequences, approximately 15% of them seen just once; the ten biggest clones take up around 5.4%.

This sequence originates from a woman younger than 45 with Graves' hyperthyroidism that later progressed to Graves' ophthalmopathy. The V call is TRBV30, the J call TRBJ2-6; D not resolved. The sample was blood. CDR3 DNA sequence: TGTGCCTGGAGTGTACGCCTAGGTCTCTCTGGGGCCAACGTCCTGACTTTC. This codes for CAWSVRLGLSGANVLTF.